The 25 T cell receptor beta chains in this list originate from one sample, sequenced in a study of T cell changes during pregnancy in multiple sclerosis. Clones were read by immunoSEQ multiplex PCR, and TCRdb kept only the in-frame ones, dropping some. This table holds more than 55,000 clones, around 94% found once. The sample consisted of CD8+ T cells from peripheral blood mononuclear cells, taken after pregnancy. Receptors were obtained from a female donor with multiple sclerosis, enrolled in a pregnancy study.

This chain links TRBV7-2 with TRBJ2-5; 8 bases match TRBD1. The CDR3 is 13 residues long. Germline V gene data show CDR1 as SGHTA and CDR2 as FQGNSA. V lost 3 bases, J lost 5 bases, and 2 bases stayed unmatched. This CDR3 is CASSLTGVETQYF. The CDR3 coding sequence is TGTGCCAGCAGCTTGACAGGGGTTGAGACCCAGTACTTC.

V and J are TRBV5-6 and TRBJ2-7; 8 bases align to TRBD1. The V segment lost 4 bases and the J segment 4 bases; nucleotides outside the gene matches: 13. The CDR3 is 16 amino acids. Germline values: CDR1 SGHDT, CDR2 YYEEEE. The CDR3: CASSHLQGALGYEQYF. The CDR3 region has the DNA TGTGCCAGCAGCCATCTTCAGGGGGCCCTCGGGTACGAGCAGTACTTC.

The chain combines TRBV19 with TRBJ2-4; perhaps TRBD2 as D (5 bases). Germline CDR1 reads LNHDA; CDR2 reads SQIVND (reference sequence). The CDR3 is made up of 15 amino acids. Trimming stripped 9 bases from V and 0 bases from J, with 15 bases between. The CDR3 loop is CASSTGILAKNIQYF. The CDR3 coding sequence is TGTGCCAGCTCGACCGGGATTCTAGCCAAAAACATTCAGTACTTC. The full variable domain, completed using reference TRBV19 and TRBJ2-4, is DGGITQSPKYLFRKEGQNVTLSCEQNLNHDAMYWYRQDPGQGLRLIYYSQIVNDFQKGDIAEGYSVSREKKESFPLTVTSAQKNPTAFYLCASSTGILAKNIQYFGAGTRLSVL.

The chain links TRBV6-6 to TRBJ2-3, with 10 bases that match TRBD2. V lost 6 bases to trimming and J lost 5 bases; unmatched junction nucleotides: 8. This CDR3 is built from 15 residues. Germline V gives CDR1 MNHNY, CDR2 SVGAGI (reference sequence). DNA of the CDR3: TGTGCCAGCAGAGTAGCGGGAGGTGATAGAGATACGCAGTATTTT. Residues: CASRVAGGDRDTQYF.

The chain recombines TRBV7-6 with TRBJ1-2; 7 nucleotides agree with TRBD1. Germline V CDR1 and CDR2: SGHVS, FNYEAQ. J was trimmed by 7 bases and V by 1 base; bases with no gene match: 12. CDR3 length: 16 amino acids. CDR3 sequence: CASSLGDLGQMSGYTF. The CDR3 region has the DNA TGTGCCAGCAGCTTAGGCGACCTGGGACAGATGTCTGGCTACACCTTC.

V is TRBV7-9 and J is TRBJ2-2; 11 positions match TRBD2. The germline gives CDR1 SEHNR, CDR2 FQNEAQ (reference sequence). This CDR3 has 19 residues. J lost 0 bases, V lost 8 bases, and 14 bases had no gene match. The CDR3 nucleotides read TGTGCCAGCCCCCTAGCGGGAGGTATCCAGTCTTCGAACACCGGGGAGCTGTTTTTT. Its protein is CASPLAGGIQSSNTGELFF. Drawing the rest from reference TRBV7-9 and TRBJ2-2, the complete variable domain is DTGVSQNPRHKITKRGQNVTFRCDPISEHNRLYWYRQTLGQGPEFLTYFQNEAQLEKSRLLSDRFSAERPKGSFSTLEIQRTEQGDSAMYLCASPLAGGIQSSNTGELFFGEGSRLTVL.

The chain joins TRBV4-3 to TRBJ1-2, with D unclear. This CDR3 is built from 15 residues. Per the germline V gene, CDR1 is LGHNA and CDR2 is YSLEER. Trimming removed 1 base from V and 6 bases from J, with 15 bases in between. CDR3 nucleotides: TGCGCCAGCAGCCAAGTTGTGCGGGGAATTAATGGCTACACCTTC. Protein product: CASSQVVRGINGYTF.

The V gene is TRBV6-1, the J gene TRBJ2-2; 10 nucleotides match TRBD2. J was trimmed by 6 bases and V by 3 bases; bases with no gene match: 7. The germline gives CDR1 MNHNS, CDR2 SASEGT. There are 16 residues in the CDR3. The CDR3 DNA reads TGTGCCAGCAGTGATCTAGCGGGAGTATCTGCCGGGGAGCTGTTTTTT. This encodes CASSDLAGVSAGELFF.

The V gene is TRBV6-4, the J gene TRBJ2-1; 8 nucleotides align to TRBD2. Germline CDR1 reads MRHNA; CDR2 reads SNTAGT. The CDR3 length is 15 residues. V lost 3 bases and J lost 6; bases outside the gene matches: 7. The CDR3 is CASSERAGEGNEQFF. The CDR3 region has the DNA TGTGCCAGCAGTGAGAGAGCGGGAGAGGGCAATGAGCAGTTCTTC.

This clone has just a few counts. The V call is TRBV10-2, the J call TRBJ2-7; 8 nucleotides line up with TRBD1. Trimming took 8 bases from V and 3 from J; bases not matched to a gene: 3. CDR1 and CDR2 from the germline V gene are WSHSY and SAAADI. The CDR3 totals 12 residues. CDR3: CASGTGDYEQYF. The CDR3, as DNA: TGCGCCAGCGGGACAGGAGACTACGAGCAGTACTTC.

The rearrangement joins TRBV5-1 to TRBJ1-2; 8 positions agree with TRBD1. Trimming at V came to 0 bases and at J to 4 bases, leaving 2 bases not matched to a gene. CDR3 length: 14 residues. Germline V lookup: CDR1 SGHRS, CDR2 YFSETQ. Written as DNA, the CDR3 is TGCGCCAGCAGCTTGGGACAGGGGAGCTATGGCTACACCTTC. Translation gives CASSLGQGSYGYTF.

CDR3 nucleotides: TGTGCCAGCAGCTTAGGTCAGCGGGGGGTGATGGAGCAGTACTTC. This codes for CASSLGQRGVMEQYF. The gene calls are TRBV7-9 and TRBJ2-7; the match to TRBD2 covers 9 bases. Germline V gene sequence: CDR1 SEHNR, CDR2 FQNEAQ (reference sequence). CDR3 length equals 15 residues. J was trimmed by 7 bases and V by 1 base; bases with no gene match: 8.

The V call is TRBV7-9, the J call TRBJ1-2; 9 bases line up with TRBD1. The CDR3 is 15 amino acids. Losses at the gene ends were 8 bases for V and 8 bases for J; bases not matched to a gene: 15. Germline V gene lookup returns CDR1 SEHNR and CDR2 FQNEAQ (reference sequence). CDR3 amino acids: CASRQGYRGQRGYTF. The CDR3 DNA follows: TGTGCCAGCCGTCAAGGATACAGGGGGCAGAGGGGCTACACCTTC.

This chain uses TRBV4-2 with TRBJ1-2, with D uncertain. CDR1 is LGHNA and CDR2 is YNFKEQ in the germline V gene. This CDR3 spans 15 amino acids. The V and J ends lost 0 bases and 10 bases respectively, with 18 bases between them. The CDR3: CASSQEVGEIGHYTF. The CDR3 DNA is TGTGCCAGCAGCCAAGAGGTCGGGGAAATAGGTCACTACACCTTC.

This clone was recorded only once. This chain joins TRBV4-2 and TRBJ1-1, with TRBD1 matching 8 bases. V shed 6 bases and J 5 bases; nucleotides not matched to a gene: 8. The CDR3 has 14 amino acids. CDR1 is LGHNA and CDR2 is YNFKEQ in the germline V gene. The CDR3: CASSLDRGRTEAFF. The CDR3 DNA follows: TGTGCCAGCAGTCTCGACAGGGGACGGACTGAAGCTTTCTTT.

This sequence joins TRBV19 and TRBJ2-7; D is unresolved. CDR3 length: 15 residues. Trimming took 2 bases from V and 3 from J, leaving 14 bases between them. Germline V gene sequence: CDR1 LNHDA, CDR2 SQIVND (reference sequence). The CDR3 DNA is TGTGCCAGTAGTATAAATATGGGCCCGTACTACGAGCAGTACTTC. It specifies CASSINMGPYYEQYF. Drawing the rest from reference TRBV19 and TRBJ2-7, the complete variable domain is DGGITQSPKYLFRKEGQNVTLSCEQNLNHDAMYWYRQDPGQGLRLIYYSQIVNDFQKGDIAEGYSVSREKKESFPLTVTSAQKNPTAFYLCASSINMGPYYEQYFGPGTRLTVT.

The J gene is TRBJ2-1, the V gene TRBV7-8; D is possibly TRBD2 (5 bases). Germline V CDR1 and CDR2: SGHVS, FQNEAQ. This CDR3 is built from 17 residues. Between the trimmed V and J ends, which lost 4 bases and 1 base, there was a span of 17 bases. This chain's CDR3 is CASSSRREFLSYNEQFF. The CDR3 coding sequence is TGTGCCAGCAGCTCCCGACGGGAATTTTTGTCCTACAATGAGCAGTTCTTC.

This clone rates as medium-sized (0.01 to 0.1%). The CDR3 here is CSVEGRQGLLYGYTF. CDR3 DNA sequence: TGCAGCGTTGAAGGACGACAGGGTCTTCTTTATGGCTACACCTTC. V and J are TRBV29-1 and TRBJ1-2, with 7 bases identical to TRBD1. Unmatched junction bases numbered 10, after V lost 1 base and J lost 5 bases. The CDR3 has 15 residues. Germline V lookup: CDR1 SQVTM, CDR2 ANQGSEA.

The chain joins TRBV7-9 to TRBJ1-2; 7 bases fit TRBD1. In germline, CDR1 is SEHNR, CDR2 FQNEAQ (reference sequence). V trimming: 4 bases; J trimming: 4 bases; junction bases outside the gene matches: 6. The CDR3 consists of 14 residues. The CDR3 protein is CASSSRDRVYGYTF. The CDR3 DNA reads as TGTGCCAGCAGCTCCAGAGACAGGGTCTATGGCTACACCTTC.

The V call is TRBV19, the J call TRBJ2-7; TRBD1 aligns across 9 bases. Germline assignment: CDR1 LNHDA and CDR2 SQIVND (reference sequence). This CDR3 comprises 12 residues. Unmatched junction bases numbered 5, after V lost 10 bases and J lost 4 bases. CDR3 nucleotides: TGTGCCACCCAGGGACAGGGTTACGAGCAGTACTTC. Translated: CATQGQGYEQYF.

The chain joins TRBV7-9 to TRBJ1-5; D unclear. The CDR3 loop spans 13 amino acids. The germline gives CDR1 SEHNR, CDR2 FQNEAQ (reference sequence). V gave up 2 bases and J gave up 7 bases, with 9 bases separating them. CDR3 amino acids: CASSLPGAQPQHF. The DNA of the CDR3 is TGTGCCAGCAGCTTACCGGGTGCACAGCCCCAGCATTTT.

The gene calls are TRBV10-3 and TRBJ2-1; 8 positions agree with TRBD2. The CDR3 spans 15 residues. V dropped 4 bases and J dropped 0; count of bases not matched to a gene: 2. Germline CDR1 ENHRY, CDR2 SYGVKD. CDR3 nucleotides: TGTGCCATCAGTGGCAGCGGGGGCTCCTACAATGAGCAGTTCTTC. It translates to CAISGSGGSYNEQFF.

The genes are TRBV30 and TRBJ2-3; 13 positions agree with TRBD2. From germline, CDR1 is GTSNPN and CDR2 SVGIG (reference sequence). Trimming cost V 1 base and J 7 bases; bases outside gene matches: 8. The CDR3 consists of 16 residues. CDR3 nucleotide sequence: TGTGCCTGGAGTGACGGACTAGCGGGAGATATTAATACGCAGTATTTT. The encoded protein is CAWSDGLAGDINTQYF.

This clone was detected once. The chain joins TRBV27 to TRBJ2-7, with TRBD1 as a possible D gene (5 bases). Looked up from germline, CDR1 is MNHEY and CDR2 is SMNVEV (reference sequence). V was shortened by 3 bases and J by 1 base, with 10 bases between the two germline ends. This CDR3 has 14 residues. The CDR3 DNA is TGTGCCAGCAGTTTTCTACAGGATTCCTACGAGCAGTACTTC. Translating gives CASSFLQDSYEQYF.

V gene TRBV19 combines with J gene TRBJ1-2; possibly TRBD1 for D (6 bases). Germline values: CDR1 LNHDA, CDR2 SQIVND (reference sequence). The CDR3 is made up of 12 amino acids. Deletions cut 8 bases from V and 4 bases from J, with 11 bases between. CDR3 sequence reads: CASVQGLYGYTF. CDR3 bases: TGTGCCAGTGTCCAGGGGCTCTATGGCTACACCTTC.